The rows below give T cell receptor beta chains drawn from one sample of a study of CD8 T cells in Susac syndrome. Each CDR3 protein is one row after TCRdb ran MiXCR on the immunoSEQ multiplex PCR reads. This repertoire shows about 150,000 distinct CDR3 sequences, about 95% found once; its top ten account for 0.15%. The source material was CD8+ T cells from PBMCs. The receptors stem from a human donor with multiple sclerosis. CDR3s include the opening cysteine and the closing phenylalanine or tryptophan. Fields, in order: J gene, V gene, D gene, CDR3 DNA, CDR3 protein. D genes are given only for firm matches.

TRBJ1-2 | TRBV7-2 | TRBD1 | TGTGCCAGCAGCCCAGGGGGGAGGCCTAACTATGGCTACACCTTC | CASSPGGRPNYGYTF
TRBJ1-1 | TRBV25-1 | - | TGTGCCAGCAGTCCCTCTAACATGAACACTGAAGCTTTCTTT | CASSPSNMNTEAFF
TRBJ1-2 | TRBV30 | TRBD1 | TGTGCTTCCGACAGGGATATTGATGGCTACACCTTC | CASDRDIDGYTF
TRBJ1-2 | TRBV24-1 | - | TGTGCCACCAGTGGGGATTCAGTGGGTCGGCGTGGCTACACCTTC | CATSGDSVGRRGYTF
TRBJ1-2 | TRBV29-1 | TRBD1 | TGCAGCGCCGATCCCGGACAGGCCTCCTTTGGCTACACCTTC | CSADPGQASFGYTF
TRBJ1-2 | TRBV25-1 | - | TGTGCCAGCAGGGCAGGGTTGCGTGGCTACACCTTC | CASRAGLRGYTF
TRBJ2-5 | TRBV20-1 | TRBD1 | TGCAGTGCTAGAGATTGGGACAGCCCTGGGGAGACCCAGTACTTC | CSARDWDSPGETQYF
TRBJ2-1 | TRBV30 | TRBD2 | TGTGCCAGTAGCGGGAGGAGGAATGAGCAGTTCTTC | CASSGRRNEQFF
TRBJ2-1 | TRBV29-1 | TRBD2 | TGCAGCGTTGAAACCCCGCGGGGGGTCGATGAGCAGTTCTTC | CSVETPRGVDEQFF
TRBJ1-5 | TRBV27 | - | TGTGCCAGCAGTTTCGAAAGGGGCAATCAGCCCCAGCATTTT | CASSFERGNQPQHF